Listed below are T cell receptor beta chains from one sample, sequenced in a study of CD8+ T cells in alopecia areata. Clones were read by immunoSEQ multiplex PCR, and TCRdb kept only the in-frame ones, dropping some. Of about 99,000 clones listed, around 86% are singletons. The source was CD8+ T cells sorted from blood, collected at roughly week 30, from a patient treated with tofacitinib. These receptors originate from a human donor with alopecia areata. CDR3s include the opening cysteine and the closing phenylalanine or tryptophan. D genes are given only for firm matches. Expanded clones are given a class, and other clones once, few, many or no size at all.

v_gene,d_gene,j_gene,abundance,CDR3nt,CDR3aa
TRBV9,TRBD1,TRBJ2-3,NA,TGTGCCAGCAGCTCCCCCGGGACAGGGTTAACAGATACGCAGTATTTT,CASSSPGTGLTDTQYF
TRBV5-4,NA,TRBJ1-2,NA,TGTGCCAGCAGCGGCGGGACGGACTATGGCTACACCTTC,CASSGGTDYGYTF
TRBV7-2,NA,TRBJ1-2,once,TGTGCCAGCAGCCCGGAGCACAGTTCCGGCTATGGCTACACCTTC,CASSPEHSSGYGYTF
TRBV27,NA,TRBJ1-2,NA,TGTGCCAGCAGCCTACAGGGAAACTATGGCTACACCTTC,CASSLQGNYGYTF
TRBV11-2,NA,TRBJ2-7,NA,TGTGCCAGCAGCACGGGCCTCCGGGACACCTACGAGCAGTACTTC,CASSTGLRDTYEQYF
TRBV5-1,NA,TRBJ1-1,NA,TGCGCCAGCAGCTCCTCCTTCACTCGACGGGACAATAAAGAACCTTTCTTT,CASSSSFTRRDNKEPFF
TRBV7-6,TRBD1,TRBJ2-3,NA,TGTGCCAGCAGCTTGGACAGGGCCACAGATACGCAGTATTTT,CASSLDRATDTQYF
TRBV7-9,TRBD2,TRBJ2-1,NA,TGTGCCAGCAAGCGGGATAACAATGAGCAGTTCTTC,CASKRDNNEQFF
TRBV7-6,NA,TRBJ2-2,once,TGTGCCAGCAGCTATGGGGGATTGGACACCGGGGAGCTGTTTTTT,CASSYGGLDTGELFF
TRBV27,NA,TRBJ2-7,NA,TGTGCCAGCAGTCTGTCGTGGGGGGCTGACTACGAGCAGTACTTC,CASSLSWGADYEQYF
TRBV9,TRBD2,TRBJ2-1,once,TGTGCCAGCAGCGTAGAAGCGGGGGGATACAATGAGCAGTTCTTC,CASSVEAGGYNEQFF
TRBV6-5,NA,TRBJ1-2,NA,TGTGCCAGCAGTTACTTGAGACAGGAGCGGTATGGCTACACCTTC,CASSYLRQERYGYTF
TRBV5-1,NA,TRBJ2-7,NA,TGCGCCAGCGCCCAATGGCCCTACGAGCAGTACTTC,CASAQWPYEQYF
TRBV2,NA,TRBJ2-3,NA,TGTGCCAGCCTGGCCTCGGGGACGCAGTATTTT,CASLASGTQYF
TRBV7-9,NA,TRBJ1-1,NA,TGTGCCAGCAGCGACAATCGGGGTGGGCGAGGGGGCACTGAAGCTTTCTTT,CASSDNRGGRGGTEAFF
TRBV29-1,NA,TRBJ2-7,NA,TGCAGCGTCCGGGACACCCTCCTGGGGGAGCAGTACTTC,CSVRDTLLGEQYF
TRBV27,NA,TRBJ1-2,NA,TGTGCCAGCAGCCCAGGGGCCGGCTATGGCTACACCTTC,CASSPGAGYGYTF
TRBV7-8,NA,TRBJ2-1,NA,TGTGCCAGCAGCTTAGCAAGGGGGGGAGACTACAATGAGCAGTTCTTC,CASSLARGGDYNEQFF
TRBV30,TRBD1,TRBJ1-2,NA,TGTGCCTGGAGTGTCCGGGACAGGGATGGCTACACCTTC,CAWSVRDRDGYTF
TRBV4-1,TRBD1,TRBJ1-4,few,TGCGCCAGCAGCCAAGTCGGCAGGGGGCAATTTGAAAAACTGTTTTTT,CASSQVGRGQFEKLFF
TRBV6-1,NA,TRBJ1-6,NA,TGTGCCCACGGGATCCCCCTCCACTTT,CAHGIPLHF
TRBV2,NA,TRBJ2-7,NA,TGTGCCAGCAGTGAAGGACTCGGTACGAGCGAGCAGTACTTC,CASSEGLGTSEQYF
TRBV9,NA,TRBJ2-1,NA,TGTGCCAGCAGCCCCCCTCAGGTCAATGAGCAGTTCTTC,CASSPPQVNEQFF
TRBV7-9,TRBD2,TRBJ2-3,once,TGTGCCAGCAGCTCCTCGGCGCGGGAGATAGATACGCAGTATTTT,CASSSSAREIDTQYF
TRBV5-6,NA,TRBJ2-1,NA,TGTGCCAGCAGCTTGTCAGGGTACAATGAGCAGTTCTTC,CASSLSGYNEQFF
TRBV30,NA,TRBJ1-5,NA,TGTGCCTGGAGATATTTTGGCAGGATCATGTATAGCAATCAGCCCCAGCATTTT,CAWRYFGRIMYSNQPQHF
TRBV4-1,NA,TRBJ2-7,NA,TGCGCCAGCAGCCAAGTAAGAAGCGGCGGGGTCCCCTACGAGCAGTACTTC,CASSQVRSGGVPYEQYF
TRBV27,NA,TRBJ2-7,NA,TGTGCCAGCAGTTTATCGGGACTGAACTACGAGCAGTACTTC,CASSLSGLNYEQYF
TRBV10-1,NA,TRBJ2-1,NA,TGCGCCAGCAGTGAGTCTGGCACTAGCTACGGAGATGAGCAGTTCTTC,CASSESGTSYGDEQFF
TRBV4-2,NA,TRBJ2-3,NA,TGTGCCAGCAGCCTTATTGGCCCGGAAGATACGCAGTATTTT,CASSLIGPEDTQYF
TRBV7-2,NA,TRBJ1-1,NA,TGTGCCAGCAGCTTAAGGCTAGGGGAGGGCACTGAAGCTTTCTTT,CASSLRLGEGTEAFF
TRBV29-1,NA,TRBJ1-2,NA,TGCAGCGTTGAAGACAGGGGCGGCTATGGCTACACCTTC,CSVEDRGGYGYTF
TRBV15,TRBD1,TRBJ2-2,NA,TGTGCCACCAGCCCGGACAGGCACACCGGGGAGCTGTTTTTT,CATSPDRHTGELFF
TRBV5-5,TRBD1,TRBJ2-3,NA,TGTGCCAGCAGCGCGGGACAGGGTGGAACAGATACGCAGTATTTT,CASSAGQGGTDTQYF
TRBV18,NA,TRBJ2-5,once,TGTGCCAGCTCACCACCGACAGAGGAGACCCAGTACTTC,CASSPPTEETQYF
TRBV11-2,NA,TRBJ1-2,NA,TGTGCCAGCAGCTTAGGCCCAGAATGGGGCGCTTTCTATGGCTACACCTTC,CASSLGPEWGAFYGYTF
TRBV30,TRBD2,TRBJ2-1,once,TGTGCCTGGAGTAATAGACTAGCGGGGGCAAATGAGCAGTTCTTC,CAWSNRLAGANEQFF
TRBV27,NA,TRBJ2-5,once,TGTGCCAGCAGCGAACTCGGTCAAGAGACCCAGTACTTC,CASSELGQETQYF
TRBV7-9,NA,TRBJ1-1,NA,TGTGCCAGCACCACGCCCCAGGACTCGAACACTGAAGCTTTCTTT,CASTTPQDSNTEAFF
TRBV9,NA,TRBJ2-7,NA,TGTGCCAGCAGCACCAGAACAGAGGGCTACGAGCAGTACTTC,CASSTRTEGYEQYF
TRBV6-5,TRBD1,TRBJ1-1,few,TGTGCCAGCAGTTTGAACAGGGGGGTTTACACTGAAGCTTTCTTT,CASSLNRGVYTEAFF
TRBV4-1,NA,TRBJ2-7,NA,TGCGCCAGCAGCCAAGATTTCGGAGCCCTCTACGAGCAGTACTTC,CASSQDFGALYEQYF
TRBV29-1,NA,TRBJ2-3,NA,TGCAGCGTTGTGGCAGGCTCTAGCACAGATACGCAGTATTTT,CSVVAGSSTDTQYF
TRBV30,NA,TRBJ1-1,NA,TGTGCCTGGAGAGGCGTAGGAATGAACACTGAAGCTTTCTTT,CAWRGVGMNTEAFF
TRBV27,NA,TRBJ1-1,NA,TGTGCCAGCAGTTTTTGGGGAACGAACACTGAAGCTTTCTTT,CASSFWGTNTEAFF
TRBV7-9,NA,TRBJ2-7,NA,TGTGCCAGCAGCTTAGGATTCTACGAGCAGTACTTC,CASSLGFYEQYF
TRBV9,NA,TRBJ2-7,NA,TGTGCCAGCAGCGTAGAAGGAGTTGAGGGTTTGTACTTC,CASSVEGVEGLYF
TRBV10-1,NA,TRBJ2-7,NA,TGCGCCAGCAGTGGTAGCTCCTACGAGCAGTACTTC,CASSGSSYEQYF
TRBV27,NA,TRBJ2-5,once,TGTGCCAGCAGTGGCCTCCTCAGGGGTCAAGAGACCCAGTACTTC,CASSGLLRGQETQYF
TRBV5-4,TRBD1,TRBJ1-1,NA,TGTGCCAGCACCTCCGAGGGGACAGGACGAACTGAAGCTTTCTTT,CASTSEGTGRTEAFF
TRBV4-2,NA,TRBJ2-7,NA,TGTGCCAGCAGCCAAGTGGAAACAGGAATATACGAGCAGTACTTC,CASSQVETGIYEQYF
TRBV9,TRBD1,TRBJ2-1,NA,TGTGCCAGCGGGACAGATTACAATGAGCAGTTCTTC,CASGTDYNEQFF
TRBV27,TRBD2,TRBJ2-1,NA,TGTGCCAGCAGCTTTAGCGGGGGGCCGTACAATGAGCAGTTCTTC,CASSFSGGPYNEQFF
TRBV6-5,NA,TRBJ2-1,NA,TGTGCCAGCAGTTACTCGCAGGGCCCCTACAATGAGCAGTTCTTC,CASSYSQGPYNEQFF
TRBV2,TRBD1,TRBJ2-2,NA,TGTGCCAGCAGTGGACAGGGGTTAACCGGGGAGCTGTTTTTT,CASSGQGLTGELFF
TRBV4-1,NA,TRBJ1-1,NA,TGCGCCAGCTTTGAGACGCGTTACAGGAACATGAACACTGAAGCTTTCTTT,CASFETRYRNMNTEAFF
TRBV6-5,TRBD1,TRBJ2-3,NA,TGTGCCAGCAGTTACTCACGGACAGGCAGCACAGATACGCAGTATTTT,CASSYSRTGSTDTQYF
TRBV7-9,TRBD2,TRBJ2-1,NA,TGTGCCAGCAGCCCCTTAGCGGGAGGGAATTCTAATGAGCAGTTCTTC,CASSPLAGGNSNEQFF
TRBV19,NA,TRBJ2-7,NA,TGTGCCAGTAGTACCGGGGAGTTGAGGGCCTCCTACGAGCAGTACTTC,CASSTGELRASYEQYF
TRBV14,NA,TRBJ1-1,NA,TGTGCCAGCAGCCAAGAACTCGGCACCGAGAACACTGAAGCTTTCTTT,CASSQELGTENTEAFF